A single sample is the source of the 16 T cell receptor beta chains below, sequenced in a study of T cells in Graves' hyperthyroidism and ophthalmopathy. It was RNA transcripts that yielded the amplified TCR beta CDR3 regions. With the HTBI primer set, the TCR CDR3 went through a first round of RT-PCR. TCRdb fed the multiplex PCR reads into MiXCR, producing one record per CDR3 protein. The profile shows 550,000 to 700,000 distinct CDR3 sequences, 14% to 15% of them singletons. The source material was blood. The receptors stem from a woman between 35 and 50 years old with Graves' ophthalmopathy.

The chain has TRBV12-3 or TRBV12-4 and TRBJ2-7; D remains unclear. Between the trimmed V and J ends, which lost 5 bases and 0 bases, there was a span of 11 bases. The CDR3 totals 14 residues. Here the CDR3 DNA reads TGTGCCAGCAGTGAGAAGTTATTCTCCTACGAGCAGTACTTC. It is translated as CASSEKLFSYEQYF.

This clonotype came up a few times. CDR3 loop: CASSIGQVYGYTF. The CDR3 DNA reads TGTGCCAGTAGTATTGGACAGGTCTATGGCTACACCTTC. The V call is TRBV19, the J call TRBJ1-2; TRBD1 matches 7 bases. Germline loops: CDR1 LNHDA, CDR2 SQIVND (reference sequence). The ends lost 3 bases at V and 4 bases at J; junction bases unmatched: 2. There are 13 residues in the CDR3.

This clonotype showed up many times. The gene calls are TRBV6-2 or TRBV6-3 and TRBJ2-2; 13 bases agree with TRBD2. V lost 5 bases, J lost 1 base, and 13 bases stayed unmatched. The germline V gene encodes CDR1 MNHEY and CDR2 SVGEGT. This CDR3 has 20 amino acids. CDR3 amino acids: CASSRYAPGLAGRNTGELFF. The CDR3 bases are TGTGCCAGCAGTAGATACGCCCCGGGACTAGCGGGACGGAACACCGGGGAGCTGTTTTTT.

This clonotype has ten or more counts. The chain combines TRBV28 with TRBJ1-2; perhaps TRBD1 as D (6 bases). V was pared by 3 bases and J by 6 bases, with 11 bases between. The CDR3 contains 13 residues. The germline V gene encodes CDR1 MDHEN and CDR2 SYDVKM. The CDR3 region is CASSLRGLDGYTF. CDR3 coding DNA: TGTGCCAGCAGTTTGCGGGGGCTCGATGGCTACACCTTC.

This clonotype was seen at least ten times. CDR3 DNA sequence: TGTGCCAGCTCACGGGGGACAGGGGGCTCATACGAGCAGTACTTC. This encodes CASSRGTGGSYEQYF. The chain has TRBV18 and TRBJ2-7, with TRBD1 matching over 12 bases. Germline V CDR1 and CDR2: KGHSH, LQKENI. Trimming cost V 4 bases and J 4 bases; bases outside gene matches: 5. CDR3 length: 15 residues.

The chain has TRBV18 and TRBJ2-2, with 7 bases matching TRBD2. The length of the CDR3 is 15 residues. Germline V CDR1 and CDR2: KGHSH, LQKENI. The V and J ends lost 5 bases and 0 bases, in that order; junction bases with no gene match: 3. CDR3 DNA: TGTGCCAGCTCAAAAGCGGGAACGAACACCGGGGAGCTGTTTTTT. This translates into CASSKAGTNTGELFF. The variable domain in full, with the rest retrieved from reference TRBV18 and TRBJ2-2, is NAGVMQNPRHLVRRRGQEARLRCSPMKGHSHVYWYRQLPEEGLKFMVYLQKENIIDESGMPKERFSAEFPKEGPSILRIQQVVRGDSAAYFCASSKAGTNTGELFFGEGSRLTVL.

This clonotype was recorded many times. The V and J genes are TRBV12-3 or TRBV12-4 and TRBJ1-1; a possible D gene is TRBD1 (6 bases). CDR3 length: 15 residues. V dropped 3 bases and J dropped 6 bases, with 17 bases sitting between them. The CDR3 sequence is CASSFLGRKGAEAFF. The DNA of the CDR3 is TGTGCCAGCAGTTTTTTGGGGCGGAAGGGGGCTGAAGCTTTCTTT.

The gene calls are TRBV6-5 and TRBJ2-3; tentatively, D is TRBD2 (5 bases). The germline CDR1 and CDR2 sequences are MNHEY and SVGAGI. V was shortened by 2 bases and J by 0 bases, with 9 bases between the two germline ends. This CDR3 is 15 amino acids long. This chain's CDR3 is CASSYVATSTDTQYF. CDR3 DNA: TGTGCCAGCAGTTACGTAGCGACTAGCACAGATACGCAGTATTTT.

The sample holds a few counts of this clonotype. This sequence joins TRBV4-1 and TRBJ2-5; 10 bases align to TRBD2. With 1 base clipped from V and 2 bases from J, the junction kept 7 bases outside the gene matches. This CDR3 has 17 residues. Per germline, CDR1 MGHRA and CDR2 YSYEKL. CDR3 protein: CASSQVETSGPQETQYF. In nucleotides, the CDR3 is TGCGCCAGCAGCCAAGTAGAGACTAGCGGGCCTCAAGAGACCCAGTACTTC.

CDR3 region: CASSDPGQLYSNQPQHF. For the CDR3, the DNA is TGTGCCAGCAGTGATCCGGGACAGCTGTATAGCAATCAGCCCCAGCATTTT. The rearrangement uses TRBV6-1 and TRBJ1-5; 7 bases match TRBD1. The germline V gene encodes CDR1 MNHNS and CDR2 SASEGT. Germline trimming cut 3 bases from V and 0 bases from J; bases unmatched to any gene: 8. The CDR3 has 17 amino acids.

Many counts were recorded for this clonotype. The rearrangement links TRBV6-2 or TRBV6-3 to TRBJ2-2, with D maybe TRBD1 (5 bases). Trimming took 4 bases from V and 0 from J, leaving 15 bases between them. This CDR3 contains 17 residues. Looked up from germline, CDR1 is MNHEY and CDR2 is SVGEGT. For the CDR3, the DNA is TGTGCCAGCAGTTCCTATACAGGCCACGCGAACACCGGGGAGCTGTTTTTT. Its translation: CASSSYTGHANTGELFF.

The rearrangement links TRBV7-2 to TRBJ1-2; D is ambiguous. Germline V gene data show CDR1 as SGHTA and CDR2 as FQGNSA. This CDR3 comprises 15 residues. V was clipped by 5 bases and J by 2 bases, with 15 bases between them. DNA of the CDR3: TGTGCCAGCAGCCCAATGGCAGGAGAAAACTATGGCTACACCTTC. Protein sequence: CASSPMAGENYGYTF.

This clonotype has ten or more counts. The genes are TRBV28 and TRBJ1-3; no firm D call. The CDR3 covers 14 residues. The V end was cut by 6 bases, the J end by 0 bases, with 9 bases between. CDR1 is MDHEN, CDR2 SYDVKM, per germline. The CDR3 sequence: CASRTGDSGNTIYF. CDR3 DNA sequence: TGTGCCAGCAGGACCGGGGACTCTGGAAACACCATATATTTT.

The chain joins TRBV5-4 to TRBJ2-5; TRBD2 agrees at 9 bases. The V gene's germline CDR1 is SGHNT and CDR2 YYREEE (reference sequence). The trim removed 0 bases at V and 5 bases at J, leaving 11 bases unmatched. The CDR3 spans 17 residues. The CDR3 reads CASSLAVAGGPSETQYF. DNA of the CDR3: TGTGCCAGCAGCTTGGCCGTCGCGGGAGGGCCATCGGAGACCCAGTACTTC.

This clonotype was counted at least ten times. The chain recombines TRBV19 with TRBJ2-5, with 11 bases fitting TRBD1. The CDR3 contains 14 residues. J gave up 1 base and V 8 bases, and 3 bases lay outside the gene matches. Looked up from germline, CDR1 is LNHDA and CDR2 is SQIVND (reference sequence). In nucleotides, the CDR3 is TGTGCCAGTCGGGACAGGGGGGGCCAAGAGACCCAGTACTTC. Translated, it gives CASRDRGGQETQYF.

This clonotype was detected many times. The rearrangement links TRBV12-3 or TRBV12-4 to TRBJ2-2; 7 bases fit TRBD1. The V gene end was trimmed by 5 bases and the J gene end by 5 bases; junction bases not matched to a gene: 8. There are 15 residues in the CDR3. The CDR3 region has the DNA TGTGCCAGCAGTCCCGGGACAGCGAGTACCGGGGAGCTGTTTTTT. It encodes CASSPGTASTGELFF.